The source of this T cell receptor beta chain is a study of shared clonotypes between healthy human individuals. CD4+ cells underwent separation, giving CD45RA+ naive and CD45RA-negative memory subsets. The repertoire was sequenced with immunoSEQ multiplex PCR; TCRdb's copy has only in-frame clones and lacks some. The data contain some 580,000 clones, 95% to 98% of them seen just once; the ten biggest clones take up less than 0.065%. Germline V CDR1 and CDR2: SGHRS, YFSETQ. The CDR3 consists of 14 residues. Trimming cost V 0 bases and J 5 bases, with 12 bases left between them. With regard to this clone: Its target is unknown.

General study results and limits: Shared across a few donors were around 5% of the naive CD4 clonotypes.

The gene calls are TRBV5-1 and TRBJ2-7, with a weak D call TRBD2 (6 bases). The sequencing sample was made of naive CD4+ T cells sorted from blood. Subset: CD45RA+ positively selected. This clonotype was obtained from a woman aged 25 to 39 in good health. The CDR3, as DNA: TGCGCCAGCAGCTTGGGGAGGGTCGGCCACGAGCAGTACTTC. It translates to CASSLGRVGHEQYF.